This is a list of T cell receptor beta chains from one sample in a study of cytomegalovirus exposure and HLA in healthy donors. The repertoire was sequenced with immunoSEQ multiplex PCR; TCRdb's copy has only in-frame clones and lacks some. The data hold 120,000 to 150,000 clones, with around 80% observed a single time. The specimen was PBMCs. The receptors were gathered from a man aged 35 to 55 in good health and CMV-seronegative. Both conserved end residues are part of each CDR3. A D gene is named only where the DNA matches it firmly. The listing skips clone size in some rows; elsewhere it reads once, few, many or a size class.

J | length | size | D | V | DNA | CDR3
TRBJ1-1 | 13 | NA | NA | TRBV19 | TGTGCCACCGTCGGAGGGGCGAACACTGAAGCTTTCTTT | CATVGGANTEAFF
TRBJ2-1 | 15 | once | TRBD1 | TRBV11-2 | TGTGCCAGCAGCCCCGACAGGGGAACCTACAATGAGCAGTTCTTC | CASSPDRGTYNEQFF
TRBJ2-1 | 16 | NA | TRBD1 | TRBV5-1 | TGCGCCAGCAGCTGGGGACAGGCAAGCTCCTACAATGAGCAGTTCTTC | CASSWGQASSYNEQFF
TRBJ2-1 | 17 | NA | NA | TRBV5-5 | TGTGCCAGCAGCTTGTGGGAGCTGGGAGTAGGATACAATGAGCAGTTCTTC | CASSLWELGVGYNEQFF
TRBJ2-4 | 16 | NA | NA | TRBV7-9 | TGTGCCAGCAGCTTATCGGGGATCAGGGCCAAAAACATTCAGTACTTC | CASSLSGIRAKNIQYF
TRBJ1-3 | 14 | NA | TRBD1 | TRBV7-9 | TGTGCCAGCAGCTGGACAGGGTCCGGAAACACCATATATTTT | CASSWTGSGNTIYF
TRBJ2-3 | 18 | NA | TRBD2 | TRBV5-1 | TGCGCCAGCAGTTCCGGGGGGGTGCAGGGGCTGAGCACAGATACGCAGTATTTT | CASSSGGVQGLSTDTQYF
TRBJ2-1 | 15 | NA | TRBD1 | TRBV11-2 | TGTGCCAGCAGCTTAAGAGAACAGGGGGTCAATGAGCAGTTCTTC | CASSLREQGVNEQFF
TRBJ2-2 | 12 | few | NA | TRBV5-4 | TGTGCCAGCAGCTCCTTAACCGGGGAGCTGTTTTTT | CASSSLTGELFF
TRBJ1-1 | 14 | NA | NA | TRBV2 | TGTGCCAGCAGTGATTCGGCAGGGGTGACTGAAGCTTTCTTT | CASSDSAGVTEAFF